This is a list of T cell receptor beta chains from one sample in a study of shared clonotypes between healthy human individuals. Profiling relied on immunoSEQ multiplex PCR, and the TCRdb table lists in-frame clones only, not all of them. The sample contains 2 million to 2.5 million clones, just under 95% of which appear only once. Sequencing input: naive CD4+ T cells from PBMCs. These receptors were collected from a man between 18 and 35 years old in good health. Some clones in this sample may be carry-over from other donors' samples. The CDR3 runs from the conserved cysteine through the conserved F or W.

j_gene	v_gene	CDR3aa
TRBJ2-4	TRBV5-5	CASSYPMGRDRVNPKNIQYF
TRBJ1-1	TRBV5-1	CASSLDLSGNTEAFF
TRBJ2-7	TRBV6-6	CASSYFRGVEQYF
TRBJ1-2	TRBV6-5	CASSEQIYGYTF
TRBJ1-2	TRBV6-5	CASTRSGTGSGYTF
TRBJ1-4	TRBV28	CASSEGPGGDEKLFF
TRBJ2-7	TRBV5-1	CASSLVVGAYEQYF
TRBJ2-3	TRBV7-9	CASSLAEPRASGFTDTQYF
TRBJ2-3	TRBV15	CATSTRTGARTDTQYF
TRBJ2-5	TRBV28	CASSLAGWETQYF
TRBJ1-1	TRBV5-5	CASSSGTNTEAFF
TRBJ2-3	TRBV5-5	CASSLDRHTDTQYF
TRBJ2-1	TRBV5-1	CASSLGQGSYYNEQFF
TRBJ2-1	TRBV2	CASSSFSSYNEQFF
TRBJ1-2	TRBV2	CASRASGGRVYGYTF
TRBJ1-3	TRBV7-9	CASSLGGQQYNTIYF
TRBJ2-4	TRBV30	CAWTKGTGYFKNIQYF
TRBJ1-4	TRBV11-2	CASSLGSGWDEKLFF
TRBJ2-2	TRBV5-1	CASSSQGAGELFF
TRBJ1-2	TRBV7-8	CASSAARTGLYGYTF
TRBJ1-5	TRBV7-2	CASSLGRGHQPQHF
TRBJ1-1	TRBV19	CASAWGRWDTEAFF
TRBJ2-7	TRBV28	CASRSGPRYEQYF
TRBJ2-7	TRBV6-5	CASSYLRTGRAEQYF